Following are 32 T cell receptor beta chains from one sample sequenced in a study of neurological immune-mediated disorders (dated by TCRdb to about 2019). The library was prepared using 5' RACE. TCRdb shows the sequencer as Illumina HiSeq 2500. TCRdb trimmed the raw reads at Q25, called clones with MiXCR and kept productive beta chains. Duplicate CDR3 protein sequences are folded into a single record with the most common DNA and genes. The sample data list more than 30,000 distinct CDR3 sequences, and 10% to 15% of these were observed just once. The ten largest clones capture more than 5% of the sample. This sample's time point label indicates: technical triplicate 2. The sample taken for sequencing was CD4+ T cells from blood. Source of these receptors: a female donor with HTLV-1-associated myelopathy (HAM/TSP).

This clonotype was counted many times. A read error may account for a junction end that differs from germline. This chain joins TRBV14 and TRBJ1-2, with D possibly being TRBD1 (5 bases). Per the germline V gene, CDR1 is SGHDN and CDR2 is FVKESK. This CDR3 region has 15 residues. CDR3 sequence: CANSPEQGGFYGYTF. DNA of the CDR3: TGTGCCAACAGCCCGGAGCAGGGAGGTTTTTATGGCTACACCTTC.

The sample holds many counts of this clonotype. The chain employs TRBV20-1 and TRBJ2-7, with 10 nucleotides matching TRBD2. V was clipped by 8 bases and J by 3 bases; unmatched bases: 4. Germline V gives CDR1 DFQATT, CDR2 SNEGSKA (reference sequence). The CDR3 is 12 residues long. The CDR3 sequence is CSFKREGYEQYF. In DNA form, the CDR3 reads TGCAGTTTTAAGCGGGAGGGCTACGAGCAGTACTTC.

This clonotype was recorded at least ten times. The chain has TRBV20-1 and TRBJ2-2; the D is unclear. The germline V and J ends were trimmed by 2 bases and 3 bases, with 10 bases remaining between them. Germline assignment: CDR1 DFQATT and CDR2 SNEGSKA (reference sequence). The CDR3 loop spans 14 amino acids. In DNA form, the CDR3 reads TGCAGTGCTAGACGGCCGGGTGACACCGGGGAGCTGTTTTTT. Translated: CSARRPGDTGELFF.

This clonotype was observed at least ten times. The rearrangement links TRBV11-2 to TRBJ2-5; D gene unclear. This CDR3 region has 14 residues. V was cut by 1 base and J by 2 bases, with 8 bases left in between. Germline lookup yields CDR1 SGHAT and CDR2 FQNNGV. The CDR3 here is CASSLGSRQETQYF. The CDR3 DNA is TGTGCCAGCAGCTTAGGCAGCAGGCAAGAGACCCAGTACTTC.

This clonotype was recorded at least ten times. The rearrangement links TRBV7-9 to TRBJ2-2; 8 nucleotides line up with TRBD1. CDR1 is SEHNR, CDR2 FQNEAQ, per germline (reference sequence). This CDR3 has 14 residues. Trimming removed 3 bases from V and 6 bases from J; junction bases left unmatched: 3. The CDR3 loop is CASSLLTGAGELFF. CDR3 bases: TGTGCCAGCAGCTTGCTGACAGGGGCCGGGGAGCTGTTTTTT.

This clonotype was counted at least ten times. The chain is built from TRBV20-1 and TRBJ2-4; D is perhaps TRBD1 or TRBD2 (6 bases each). Germline V gene sequence: CDR1 DFQATT, CDR2 SNEGSKA (reference sequence). V was pared by 1 base and J by 0 bases, with 10 bases between. The CDR3 consists of 15 residues. Here the CDR3 DNA reads TGCAGTGCTAGAGTTTGGGGGGCAGCCAAAAACATTCAGTACTTC. Its translation is CSARVWGAAKNIQYF.

This clonotype was seen at least ten times. The chain uses TRBV10-3 and TRBJ2-7; 8 bases agree with TRBD2. V shed 8 bases, J shed 2 bases, and the junction held 11 bases outside the gene matches. Germline CDR1 is ENHRY and CDR2 is SYGVKD. There are 15 residues in the CDR3. The CDR3 spells CAILSGSGGAYEQYF. The CDR3 nucleotides are TGTGCCATCCTATCGGGAAGCGGGGGCGCCTACGAGCAGTACTTC.

This clonotype has at least ten counts. The gene calls are TRBV15 and TRBJ2-5; D ambiguous. The CDR3 extends over 14 amino acids. Germline CDR1 and CDR2: LNHNV and YYDKDF (reference sequence). V was trimmed by 2 bases and J by 2 bases, leaving 9 bases between them. CDR3 nucleotide sequence: TGTGCCACCAGCAGAATTCAGAGGCAAGAGACCCAGTACTTC. The encoded protein is CATSRIQRQETQYF.

This clonotype was counted at least ten times. This chain connects TRBV9 to TRBJ1-2; D perhaps matches TRBD1 (5 bases). V shed 0 bases and J shed 4 bases, with 16 bases lying between them. The CDR3 contains 16 residues. Germline CDR1 and CDR2: SGDLS and YYNGEE. CDR3 sequence reads: CASSVDGTPGGYGYTF. CDR3 in DNA: TGTGCCAGCAGCGTAGATGGGACCCCGGGGGGCTATGGCTACACCTTC. Variable domain in full (rest from reference TRBV9 and TRBJ1-2): DSGVTQTPKHLITATGQRVTLRCSPRSGDLSVYWYQQSLDQGLQFLIQYYNGEERAKGNILERFSAQQFPDLHSELNLSSLELGDSALYFCASSVDGTPGGYGYTFGSGTRLTVV.

On this clonotype: A much bigger clone sits one base away, suggesting this may be a read error. The chain is built from TRBV12-3 or TRBV12-4 and TRBJ2-1, with a tentative D call TRBD1 (5 bases). The CDR3 loop spans 16 amino acids. V lost 0 bases, J lost 2 bases, and 11 bases lay in between. In DNA, the CDR3 is TGTGCCAGCAGTTTAGCAGGGGCGACCACCTACAATGAGCAGTTCTTC. Protein sequence: CASSLAGATTYNEQFF.

This clonotype has ten or more counts. This chain links TRBV29-1 with TRBJ1-4; unclear D gene. Trimming stripped 6 bases from V and 5 bases from J, with 13 bases between. The CDR3 length is 13 residues. Germline-derived CDR1 and CDR2 are SQVTM and ANQGSEA. CDR3 DNA sequence: TGCAGCGTGCGCCGGGCCGAGAATGAAAAACTGTTTTTT. Translation: CSVRRAENEKLFF.

The table lists this clonotype with many counts. DNA for the CDR3: TGTGCCAGCAGCTTCGGGACAGGGCCCGGGGAGCTGTTTTTT. Amino acids: CASSFGTGPGELFF. The rearrangement uses TRBV7-2 and TRBJ2-2, with 9 bases matching TRBD1. Per germline, CDR1 SGHTA and CDR2 FQGNSA. V shed 3 bases and J 6 bases; nucleotides not matched to a gene: 2. The CDR3 totals 14 residues.

Remarks on this clonotype: Relative to the germline gene, one junction end is altered; a read error may explain this. The V and J genes are TRBV2 and TRBJ2-2, with D uncertain. Germline values: CDR1 SNHLY, CDR2 FYNNEI. The CDR3 has 15 residues. The CDR3 DNA reads TGTGCCAGCAGTGAGCGGTTAGGGTGCACCGTGGAGCTTTTTTTT. It translates to CASSERLGCTVELFF. Using reference TRBV2 and TRBJ2-2 for the parts outside the CDR3, the full variable domain is EPEVTQTPSHQVTQMGQEVILRCVPISNHLYFYWYRQILGQKVEFLVSFYNNEISEKSEIFDDQFSVERPDGSNFTLKIRSTKLEDSAMYFCASSERLGCTVELFFGEGSRLTVL.

This clonotype showed up just a few times. The chain is built from TRBV19 and TRBJ2-1; 11 nucleotides match TRBD2. CDR1 and CDR2 from the germline V gene are LNHDA and SQIVND (reference sequence). There are 17 residues in the CDR3. The ends lost 4 bases at V and 6 bases at J; junction bases unmatched: 11. For the CDR3, the DNA is TGTGCCAGTAGTAAACCCGGGACTAGCGGTCTAGGCAATGAGCAGTTCTTC. This gives the protein CASSKPGTSGLGNEQFF.

Details on this clonotype: The germline gene is not matched at one end of the junction; a read error may be the cause. V usage is TRBV15 and J usage is TRBJ2-2; a possible D gene is TRBD2 (5 bases). This CDR3 comprises 15 residues. The V gene's germline CDR1 is LNHNV and CDR2 YYDKDF (reference sequence). CDR3 protein: CATSSDRIGGGELFF. CDR3 sequence (DNA): TGCGCCACCAGCAGCGATAGGATAGGAGGCGGGGAGCTGTTTTTT.

This clonotype was seen many times. The rearrangement joins TRBV7-2 to TRBJ2-7, with D hard to call. The germline V gene has CDR1 SGHTA and CDR2 FQGNSA. V was cut by 4 bases and J by 3 bases, with 10 bases left in between. This CDR3 region has 13 residues. The CDR3 loop reads CASSYSDGYEQYF. The CDR3 DNA reads TGTGCCAGCAGCTACTCGGACGGCTACGAGCAGTACTTC.

This clonotype has at least ten counts. The chain joins TRBV2 to TRBJ1-2, with no clear D. V shed 7 bases and J shed 0 bases, with 9 bases lying between them. The germline V gene encodes CDR1 SNHLY and CDR2 FYNNEI. The CDR3 is 13 amino acids. In nucleotides, the CDR3 is TGTGCCAGCACTAGTGACCCTAACTATGGCTACACCTTC. It translates to CASTSDPNYGYTF.

The table lists this clonotype with many counts. This chain connects TRBV6-1 to TRBJ1-2; D not resolved. The length of the CDR3 is 11 residues. The germline gives CDR1 MNHNS, CDR2 SASEGT. V lost 5 bases and J lost 5, with 6 bases in between. CDR3 region: CASSLYYGYTF. DNA for the CDR3: TGTGCCAGCAGTCTTTATTATGGCTACACCTTC.

Notes on this clonotype: This may be a read error: a much more frequent sequence differs by one nucleotide. This chain joins TRBV20-1 and TRBJ1-2; D remains unclear. The CDR3 consists of 11 residues. V lost 6 bases and J 4 bases, leaving 9 bases between the germline ends. Germline values: CDR1 DFQATT, CDR2 SNEGSKA (reference sequence). This CDR3 is CSAPTSYGYTF. The CDR3 DNA reads TGCAGTGCCCCTACTTCCTATGGCTACACCTTC.

This clonotype was seen ten or more times. The chain is built from TRBV5-1 and TRBJ2-2, with D maybe TRBD2 (5 bases). CDR1 and CDR2 from the germline V gene are SGHRS and YFSETQ. Trimming removed 5 bases at V and 6 bases at J, with 14 bases between. The CDR3 has 14 amino acids. CDR3 residues: CASRERGYAGELFF. In DNA, the CDR3 is TGCGCCAGCAGAGAACGGGGTTACGCCGGGGAGCTGTTTTTT. Based on the CDR3 plus reference TRBV5-1 and TRBJ2-2, the full variable domain is KAGVTQTPRYLIKTRGQQVTLSCSPISGHRSVSWYQQTPGQGLQFLFEYFSETQRNKGNFPGRFSGRQFSNSRSEMNVSTLELGDSALYLCASRERGYAGELFFGEGSRLTVL.

This clonotype was detected ten times or more. Compared with germline, one end of the junction differs, possibly owing to a read error. The chain carries TRBV7-7 and TRBJ1-5; 8 bases are a match to TRBD1. This CDR3 spans 19 amino acids. From germline, CDR1 is SSHAT and CDR2 FNYEAQ (reference sequence). The DNA for the CDR3 is TGTGCTAGCAGCCCGGCTCAGGGGGCTACAAATTATAGCAATCAGCCCCAGCATTTT. This sequence encodes CASSPAQGATNYSNQPQHF. Drawing the rest from reference TRBV7-7 and TRBJ1-5, the complete variable domain is GAGVSQSPRYKVTKRGQDVTLRCDPISSHATLYWYQQALGQGPEFLTYFNYEAQPDKSGLPSDRFSAERPEGSISTLTIQRTEQRDSAMYRCASSPAQGATNYSNQPQHFGDGTRLSIL.

This clonotype was found many times. This chain connects TRBV6-5 to TRBJ2-7, with D tentatively TRBD2 (5 bases). The V gene lost 3 bases and the J gene lost 3 bases, with 15 bases spanning the gap. Per the germline V gene, CDR1 is MNHEY and CDR2 is SVGAGI. This CDR3 contains 15 residues. DNA for the CDR3: TGTGCCAGCAGTTATAGGGAGCCGTATGGCTACGAGCAGTACTTC. Its translation: CASSYREPYGYEQYF.

This clonotype occurred many times. This rearrangement joins TRBV12-3 or TRBV12-4 to TRBJ1-2; 9 nucleotides match TRBD1. CDR3 length: 15 amino acids. V shed 6 bases and J 4 bases; nucleotides not matched to a gene: 9. The CDR3 DNA reads TGTGCCAGCAGCCATAGACAGGGGGAGCTCTATGGCTACACCTTC. Translating it yields CASSHRQGELYGYTF.

In its sample, this clonotype was seen many times. J is TRBJ1-2 and V is TRBV12-3 or TRBV12-4; unclear D gene. V was clipped by 5 bases and J by 2 bases, with 9 bases between them. The CDR3 length is 13 residues. CDR3 protein: CASSQDGNYGYTF. The CDR3 nucleotides are TGTGCCAGCAGTCAAGACGGAAACTATGGCTACACCTTC.

This clonotype was recorded at least ten times. This rearrangement joins TRBV5-1 to TRBJ2-1, with unresolved D. V was pared by 2 bases and J by 0 bases, with 9 bases between. The CDR3 totals 15 residues. CDR1 and CDR2 from the germline V gene are SGHRS and YFSETQ. CDR3 sequence (DNA): TGCGCCAGCAGCTTTTCCAGCAGCTCCTACAATGAGCAGTTCTTC. It translates to CASSFSSSSYNEQFF.

This clonotype was found many times. The chain uses TRBV5-1 and TRBJ2-7, with a possible D match to TRBD2 (6 bases). Germline V CDR1 and CDR2: SGHRS, YFSETQ. V lost 2 bases, J lost 3 bases, and 12 bases lay in between. The CDR3 consists of 14 residues. The CDR3 here is CASSFKLGSYEQYF. CDR3 bases: TGCGCCAGCAGCTTTAAGCTCGGGAGCTACGAGCAGTACTTC.

The rearrangement links TRBV11-3 to TRBJ2-7; D is unresolved. CDR1 and CDR2 (germline): SGHNT, YENEEA. The CDR3 is 11 residues long. Trimming cost V 3 bases and J 5 bases, with 5 bases left between them. The CDR3 bases are TGTGCCAGCAGCTTTTCCAACGAGCAGTACTTC. It codes for CASSFSNEQYF.

This clonotype was seen repeatedly, ten times or more. V gene TRBV4-3 combines with J gene TRBJ2-1; 7 nucleotides agree with TRBD1. Trimming took 0 bases from V and 3 from J; bases not matched to a gene: 5. The CDR3 contains 16 residues. CDR1 is LGHNA and CDR2 is YSLEER in the germline V gene. CDR3 DNA: TGCGCCAGCAGCCAAGAAGGGACAGCCCTCTACAATGAGCAGTTCTTC. Its protein product is CASSQEGTALYNEQFF.

Of note for this clonotype: At one boundary the junction diverges from the germline segment, which might be a read error. The J gene is TRBJ2-7, the V gene TRBV4-1, with D possibly TRBD2 on 5 matching bases. The CDR3 runs to 16 residues. CDR1 and CDR2 from the germline V gene are MGHRA and YSYEKL. For the CDR3, the DNA is TGCGCCAGCAGCCAAGGACACCGGGGATCGTCCTACGAGAAGTACTTC. Its translation: CASSQGHRGSSYEKYF.

J is TRBJ1-3 and V is TRBV4-3; possibly TRBD1 for D (6 bases). This CDR3 region has 16 residues. V lost 3 bases and J 1 base, leaving 13 bases between the germline ends. Per germline, CDR1 LGHNA and CDR2 YSLEER. CDR3 loop: CASSQKPQGSGNTIYF. For the CDR3, the DNA is TGCGCCAGCAGCCAGAAACCACAGGGATCTGGAAACACCATATATTTT.

This clonotype was observed many times. The chain uses TRBV7-2 and TRBJ2-5; D is uncertain. This CDR3 is 12 amino acids long. From germline, CDR1 is SGHTA and CDR2 FQGNSA. V was cut by 2 bases and J by 4 bases, with 5 bases left in between. The DNA of the CDR3 is TGTGCCAGCAGCTTATCCCGAGAGACCCAGTACTTC. Its translation: CASSLSRETQYF.

This clonotype was picked up one time. The chain links TRBV20-1 to TRBJ1-2; D is unclear. CDR1 is DFQATT, CDR2 SNEGSKA, per germline (reference sequence). The V gene lost 5 bases and the J gene lost 2 bases, with 15 bases spanning the gap. There are 14 residues in the CDR3. The CDR3 DNA reads TGCAGTGCTGTGAAAAGGGTTGAGAACTATGGCTACACCTTC. It specifies CSAVKRVENYGYTF.